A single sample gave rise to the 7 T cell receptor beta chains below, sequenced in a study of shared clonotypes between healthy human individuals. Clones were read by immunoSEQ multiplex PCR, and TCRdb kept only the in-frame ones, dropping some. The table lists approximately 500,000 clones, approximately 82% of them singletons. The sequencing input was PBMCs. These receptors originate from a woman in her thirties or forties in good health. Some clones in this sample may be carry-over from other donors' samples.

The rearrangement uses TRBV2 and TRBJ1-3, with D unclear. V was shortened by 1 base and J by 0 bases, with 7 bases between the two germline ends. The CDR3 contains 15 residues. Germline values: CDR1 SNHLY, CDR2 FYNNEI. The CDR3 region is CASSEDLNSGNTIYF. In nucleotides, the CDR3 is TGTGCCAGCAGTGAAGACCTTAACTCTGGAAACACCATATATTTT. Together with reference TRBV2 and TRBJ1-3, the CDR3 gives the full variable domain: EPEVTQTPSHQVTQMGQEVILRCVPISNHLYFYWYRQILGQKVEFLVSFYNNEISEKSEIFDDQFSVERPDGSNFTLKIRSTKLEDSAMYFCASSEDLNSGNTIYFGEGSWLTVV.

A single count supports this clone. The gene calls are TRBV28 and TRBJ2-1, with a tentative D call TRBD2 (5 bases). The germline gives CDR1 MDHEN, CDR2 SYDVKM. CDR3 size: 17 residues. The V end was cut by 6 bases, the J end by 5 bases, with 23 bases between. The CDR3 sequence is CASRPEGPASFDNEQFF. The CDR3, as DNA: TGTGCCAGCAGACCTGAAGGGCCAGCTAGCTTCGACAATGAGCAGTTCTTC.

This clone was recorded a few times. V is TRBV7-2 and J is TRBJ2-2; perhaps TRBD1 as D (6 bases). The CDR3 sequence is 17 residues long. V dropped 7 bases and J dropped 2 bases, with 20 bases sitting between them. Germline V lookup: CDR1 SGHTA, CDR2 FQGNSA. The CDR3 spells CASTVYRTALNTGELFF. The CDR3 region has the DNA TGTGCCAGCACCGTCTACAGGACAGCGTTAAACACCGGGGAGCTGTTTTTT.

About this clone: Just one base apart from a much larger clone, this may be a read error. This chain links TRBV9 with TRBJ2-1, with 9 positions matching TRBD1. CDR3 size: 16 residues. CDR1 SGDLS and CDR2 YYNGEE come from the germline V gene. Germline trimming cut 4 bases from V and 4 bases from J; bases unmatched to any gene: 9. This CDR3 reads CASSSFGTGIYNEQFF. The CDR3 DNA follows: TGTGCCAGCAGCTCCTTCGGGACAGGGATTTACAATGAGCAGTTCTTC. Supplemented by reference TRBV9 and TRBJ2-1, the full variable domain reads DSGVTQTPKHLITATGQRVTLRCSPRSGDLSVYWYQQSLDQGLQFLIQYYNGEERAKGNILERFSAQQFPDLHSELNLSSLELGDSALYFCASSSFGTGIYNEQFFGPGTRLTVL.

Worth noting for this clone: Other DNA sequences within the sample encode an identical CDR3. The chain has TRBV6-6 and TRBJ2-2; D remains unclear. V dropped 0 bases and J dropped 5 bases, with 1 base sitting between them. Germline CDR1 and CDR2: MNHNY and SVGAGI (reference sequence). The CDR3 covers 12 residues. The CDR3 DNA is TGTGCCAGCAGTTACTCGACCGGGGAGCTGTTTTTT. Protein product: CASSYSTGELFF.

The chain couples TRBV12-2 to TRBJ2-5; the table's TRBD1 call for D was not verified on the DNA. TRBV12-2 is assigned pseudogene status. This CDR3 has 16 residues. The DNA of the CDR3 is TGTGCAAGTCGCTTAGGCGAATCAGGGGGTCAGGAGACCCAGTACTTC. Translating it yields CASRLGESGGQETQYF.

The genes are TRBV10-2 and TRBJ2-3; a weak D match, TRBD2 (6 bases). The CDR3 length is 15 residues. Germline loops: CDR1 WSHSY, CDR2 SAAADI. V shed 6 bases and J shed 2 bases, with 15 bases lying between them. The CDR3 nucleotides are TGCGCCAGCAGCCCCCCCACGGGGGACACAGATACGCAGTATTTT. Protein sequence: CASSPPTGDTDTQYF.